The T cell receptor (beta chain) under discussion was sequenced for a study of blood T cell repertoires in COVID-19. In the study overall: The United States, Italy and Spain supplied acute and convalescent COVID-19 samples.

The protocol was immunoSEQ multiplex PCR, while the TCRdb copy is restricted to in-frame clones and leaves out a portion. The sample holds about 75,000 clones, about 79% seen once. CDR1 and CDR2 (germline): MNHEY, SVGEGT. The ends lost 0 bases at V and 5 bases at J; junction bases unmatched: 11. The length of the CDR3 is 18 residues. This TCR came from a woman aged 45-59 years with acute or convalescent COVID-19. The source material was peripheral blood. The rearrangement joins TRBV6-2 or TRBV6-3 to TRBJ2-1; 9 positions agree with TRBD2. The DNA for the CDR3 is TGTGCCAGCAGTTACTCGATTGAGGGGTCTAGCGGGAACAATGAGCAGTTCTTC. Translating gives CASSYSIEGSSGNNEQFF.